Following are 25 T cell receptor beta chains from one sample sequenced in a study of PD-1 blockade in classical Hodgkin lymphoma. The protocol was immunoSEQ multiplex PCR, while the TCRdb copy is restricted to in-frame clones and leaves out a portion. The repertoire includes 50,000 to 65,000 clones, about 85% of them detected once, and roughly 8.1% sits in the top ten. Described time point: cycle 4 day 1 (C4D1), after more than five weeks of nivolumab. Autologous stem cell transplantation was followed by relapse in every patient, and brentuximab vedotin exposure varied. The sequencing used peripheral blood mononuclear cells (PBMCs), collected before the fourth cycle of nivolumab. Receptors were obtained from a human donor with classical Hodgkin lymphoma.

This clone occurred a few times. The chain uses TRBV12-5 and TRBJ1-1, with D tentatively TRBD1 (6 bases). V was pared by 7 bases and J by 1 base, with 10 bases between. The length of the CDR3 is 13 residues. Looked up from germline, CDR1 is LGHNT and CDR2 is FRNRAP. CDR3: CASEQQGNTEAFF. The CDR3 bases are TGTGCTAGTGAACAACAGGGGAACACTGAAGCTTTCTTT.

The V gene is TRBV30, the J gene TRBJ2-2; no clear D. This CDR3 has 13 residues. V dropped 2 bases and J dropped 3 bases, with 7 bases sitting between them. Germline V lookup: CDR1 GTSNPN, CDR2 SVGIG (reference sequence). CDR3 sequence (DNA): TGTGCCTGGAGTCCCGTTCACACCGGGGAGCTGTTTTTT. Protein product: CAWSPVHTGELFF.

DNA of the CDR3: TGCGCCAGCAGCTTGGACGATAATTCACCCCTCCACTTT. This encodes CASSLDDNSPLHF. V is TRBV5-1 and J is TRBJ1-6; D gene ambiguous. Trimming removed 0 bases at V and 5 bases at J, with 3 bases between. Germline assignment: CDR1 SGHRS and CDR2 YFSETQ. The CDR3 is made up of 13 amino acids. The full variable domain, in which reference TRBV5-1 and TRBJ1-6 provide the parts outside the CDR3, is KAGVTQTPRYLIKTRGQQVTLSCSPISGHRSVSWYQQTPGQGLQFLFEYFSETQRNKGNFPGRFSGRQFSNSRSEMNVSTLELGDSALYLCASSLDDNSPLHFGNGTRLTVT.

With regard to this clone: Because it lacks the conserved phenylalanine or tryptophan at the end, this CDR3 is likely a read error. The chain combines TRBV4-2 with TRBJ2-3; possibly TRBD2 for D (7 bases). The V and J ends lost 0 bases and 6 bases respectively, with 22 bases between them. Germline assignment: CDR1 LGHNA and CDR2 YNFKEQ. This CDR3 is built from 18 residues. The CDR3 nucleotides are TGTGCCAGCAGCCAAGAAGGGGGGACTACCAAATTTGCGGATACGCAGTATTCT. Residues: CASSQEGGTTKFADTQYS.

The chain carries TRBV30 and TRBJ1-2; no clear D gene. The CDR3 loop spans 14 amino acids. V lost 5 bases and J 4 bases, leaving 17 bases between the germline ends. Germline V gene lookup returns CDR1 GTSNPN and CDR2 SVGIG (reference sequence). This chain's CDR3 is CAWEGPGKGYGYTF. CDR3 in DNA: TGTGCCTGGGAGGGCCCAGGAAAGGGCTATGGCTACACCTTC.

This clone came up once. This chain links TRBV5-1 with TRBJ2-6, with D hard to call. The length of the CDR3 is 15 residues. Trimming took 4 bases from V and 0 from J, leaving 8 bases between them. Germline V lookup: CDR1 SGHRS, CDR2 YFSETQ. This chain's CDR3 is CASSDKSSGANVLTF. The CDR3 region has the DNA TGCGCCAGCAGCGATAAGAGCTCTGGGGCCAACGTCCTGACTTTC.

This chain joins TRBV5-1 and TRBJ1-1; 9 bases are shared with TRBD1. CDR1 and CDR2 (germline): SGHRS, YFSETQ. The CDR3 contains 14 residues. Trimming at V came to 4 bases and at J to 5 bases, leaving 6 bases not matched to a gene. This chain's CDR3 is CASSEGTGKTEAFF. CDR3 in DNA: TGCGCCAGCAGCGAAGGGACAGGGAAGACTGAAGCTTTCTTT.

This chain uses TRBV5-1 with TRBJ1-1, with D possibly being TRBD1 (6 bases). Trimming removed 0 bases from V and 4 bases from J, with 10 bases in between. The CDR3 is 14 amino acids. Germline CDR1 SGHRS, CDR2 YFSETQ. The CDR3 DNA is TGCGCCAGCAGCTTGGCACAGGGTATCACTGAAGCTTTCTTT. It specifies CASSLAQGITEAFF.

The chain links TRBV29-1 to TRBJ2-3; 7 bases are shared with TRBD1. The CDR3 length is 13 residues. Per the germline V gene, CDR1 is SQVTM and CDR2 is ANQGSEA. V was clipped by 7 bases and J by 0 bases; unmatched bases: 4. CDR3 protein: CSAGQSSTDTQYF. The CDR3 region has the DNA TGCAGCGCGGGACAGTCTAGCACAGATACGCAGTATTTT.

The chain is built from TRBV7-9 and TRBJ2-2, with 8 bases that match TRBD2. The ends lost 0 bases at V and 2 bases at J; junction bases unmatched: 8. The CDR3 consists of 18 residues. Germline V gene data show CDR1 as SEHNR and CDR2 as FQNEAQ (reference sequence). In DNA, the CDR3 is TGTGCCAGCAGCTTAGCGTTGGTAGCGGGGAGAAACACCGGGGAGCTGTTTTTT. Translated, it gives CASSLALVAGRNTGELFF.

The V call is TRBV7-9, the J call TRBJ2-1; D perhaps matches TRBD1 (6 bases). Trimming pared 5 bases from V and 6 bases from J, leaving 17 bases between. Germline V CDR1 and CDR2: SEHNR, FQNEAQ (reference sequence). The CDR3 spans 15 residues. CDR3 sequence: CASSPPGTKPNEQFF. The CDR3 DNA reads as TGTGCCAGCAGCCCCCCCGGGACAAAGCCCAATGAGCAGTTCTTC.

The CDR3: CASSIGPSQDYGYTF. The DNA of the CDR3 is TGCGCCAGCAGCATTGGACCAAGTCAAGACTATGGCTACACCTTC. This chain links TRBV5-1 with TRBJ1-2; D gene ambiguous. CDR3 length equals 15 residues. Trimming removed 4 bases from V and 3 bases from J, with 16 bases in between. Germline CDR1 and CDR2: SGHRS and YFSETQ.

The chain is built from TRBV27 and TRBJ2-5; the D call may be TRBD1 or TRBD2 (6 bases each). In germline, CDR1 is MNHEY, CDR2 SMNVEV (reference sequence). The CDR3 totals 14 residues. V was clipped by 6 bases and J by 5 bases, with 16 bases between them. This CDR3 reads CASREWGARETQYF. CDR3 coding DNA: TGTGCCAGCAGAGAGTGGGGGGCCAGGGAGACCCAGTACTTC.

By share, this clone ranks as medium-sized. The rearrangement uses TRBV11-2 and TRBJ2-7, with D tentatively TRBD1 (6 bases). Trimming cost V 3 bases and J 1 base, with 16 bases left between them. The length of the CDR3 is 16 residues. CDR1 is SGHAT and CDR2 is FQNNGV in the germline V gene. CDR3: CASSFSGATLSYEQYF. CDR3 nucleotides: TGTGCCAGCAGCTTCTCAGGGGCAACCCTATCCTACGAGCAGTACTTC.

The chain is built from TRBV9 and TRBJ1-5; the D is unclear. The CDR3 loop spans 13 amino acids. CDR1 and CDR2 (germline): SGDLS, YYNGEE. V was cut by 8 bases and J by 2 bases, with 11 bases left in between. The CDR3 reads CASSHLGNQPQHF. DNA of the CDR3: TGTGCCAGTTCCCACTTAGGCAATCAGCCCCAGCATTTT.

This chain links TRBV2 with TRBJ1-6; D is possibly TRBD1 (5 bases). The CDR3 is 14 amino acids. V dropped 5 bases and J dropped 6 bases, with 11 bases sitting between them. Per germline, CDR1 SNHLY and CDR2 FYNNEI. In nucleotides, the CDR3 is TGTGCCAGCAGTTGGGGCGAGCGTAATTCACCCCTCCACTTT. It specifies CASSWGERNSPLHF.

The gene calls are TRBV27 and TRBJ2-7; tentatively, D is TRBD1 (5 bases). Trimming stripped 6 bases from V and 2 bases from J, with 11 bases between. The CDR3 consists of 13 residues. Germline V gene lookup returns CDR1 MNHEY and CDR2 SMNVEV (reference sequence). For the CDR3, the DNA is TGTGCCAGCAGGGACACTGGGGCCTACGAGCAGTACTTC. Translating gives CASRDTGAYEQYF.

V usage is TRBV5-1 and J usage is TRBJ1-1; TRBD1 matches at 8 bases. V trimming: 0 bases; J trimming: 7 bases; junction bases outside the gene matches: 5. CDR3 length equals 14 residues. CDR1 and CDR2 from the germline V gene are SGHRS and YFSETQ. CDR3 sequence: CASSLEDRVVEAFF. The CDR3 nucleotides are TGCGCCAGCAGCTTGGAGGACAGGGTGGTTGAAGCTTTCTTT.

This clone was seen just once. The rearrangement joins TRBV5-1 to TRBJ2-7; a weak D match, TRBD2 (7 bases). This CDR3 has 15 residues. Germline V gene lookup returns CDR1 SGHRS and CDR2 YFSETQ. The ends were cut back, 6 bases at V and 2 bases at J, with 18 bases in the middle. The CDR3 nucleotides are TGCGCCAGCACCCCTGGGGGGGCACCTACCTACGAGCAGTACTTC. This encodes CASTPGGAPTYEQYF.

V and J are TRBV6-6 and TRBJ1-2; D may be TRBD1 (5 bases). Germline V gene lookup returns CDR1 MNHNY and CDR2 SVGAGI (reference sequence). The V and J ends lost 7 bases and 5 bases respectively, with 14 bases between them. This CDR3 has 13 amino acids. CDR3 loop: CASTEGLEYGYTF. CDR3 nucleotide sequence: TGTGCCAGCACCGAGGGGTTAGAGTATGGCTACACCTTC.

The chain uses TRBV4-1 and TRBJ2-3, with 9 nucleotides matching TRBD1. Germline V gene data show CDR1 as MGHRA and CDR2 as YSYEKL. Losses at the gene ends were 4 bases for V and 4 bases for J; bases not matched to a gene: 3. CDR3 length equals 14 residues. CDR3 sequence: CASSRDRAPDTQYF. CDR3 coding DNA: TGCGCCAGCAGCCGGGACAGGGCCCCAGATACGCAGTATTTT.

The chain uses TRBV9 and TRBJ2-1; D is undetermined. This CDR3 has 15 residues. Trimming took off 0 bases at V and 4 bases at J, with 11 bases between the two ends. The V gene's germline CDR1 is SGDLS and CDR2 YYNGEE. The DNA of the CDR3 is TGTGCCAGCAGCGTAGATGGTCAAACTTACAATGAGCAGTTCTTC. This encodes CASSVDGQTYNEQFF.

As regards this clone: The same CDR3 also results from other DNA sequences found in this sample. This sequence joins TRBV5-1 and TRBJ2-5; no clear D. CDR1 is SGHRS, CDR2 YFSETQ, per germline. The CDR3 covers 14 residues. V was shortened by 4 bases and J by 3 bases, with 13 bases between the two germline ends. The CDR3 DNA is TGCGCCAGCAGCGGGCGTGGTGGGGAAGAGACCCAGTACTTC. It codes for CASSGRGGEETQYF.

This chain connects TRBV7-9 to TRBJ2-1; 7 bases are a match to TRBD1. From germline, CDR1 is SEHNR and CDR2 FQNEAQ (reference sequence). V was clipped by 4 bases and J by 6 bases; unmatched bases: 12. This CDR3 region has 16 residues. DNA of the CDR3: TGTGCCAGCAGCTCCGGAACGGGACAGTCTTTCAATGAGCAGTTCTTC. This encodes CASSSGTGQSFNEQFF. Together with reference TRBV7-9 and TRBJ2-1, the CDR3 gives the full variable domain: DTGVSQNPRHKITKRGQNVTFRCDPISEHNRLYWYRQTLGQGPEFLTYFQNEAQLEKSRLLSDRFSAERPKGSFSTLEIQRTEQGDSAMYLCASSSGTGQSFNEQFFGPGTRLTVL.

Only one count was recorded for this clone. The genes are TRBV28 and TRBJ2-3, with a tentative D call TRBD2 (5 bases). The length of the CDR3 is 15 residues. Germline assignment: CDR1 MDHEN and CDR2 SYDVKM. The V end was cut by 3 bases, the J end by 0 bases, with 10 bases between. CDR3 DNA: TGTGCCAGCAGTTTTCTGGACTTGAGCACAGATACGCAGTATTTT. Its translation is CASSFLDLSTDTQYF. Complete variable domain (other parts from reference TRBV28 and TRBJ2-3): DVKVTQSSRYLVKRTGEKVFLECVQDMDHENMFWYRQDPGLGLRLIYFSYDVKMKEKGDIPEGYSVSREKKERFSLILESASTNQTSMYLCASSFLDLSTDTQYFGPGTRLTVL.